Shown below are 24 T cell receptor beta chains from a single sample sequenced in a study of CD4 T cells in relation to SARS-CoV-2 and coronaviruses. The table came from immunoSEQ multiplex PCR; TCRdb's copy has only in-frame clones and leaves some out. This sample has around 21,000 clones, with about 69% found just once. No antigens are known for them. Unexposed donor CD4+ T cells date from about 2011-2019, before the COVID-19 pandemic. The cells were cultured for around ten days before CD4+ T cells were isolated. Material: CD4+ T cells from PBMCs, cultured in vitro. Receptor source: a human donor in good health.

V usage is TRBV18 and J usage is TRBJ2-3; 14 nucleotides line up with TRBD2. CDR1 and CDR2 from the germline V gene are KGHSH and LQKENI. V shed 6 bases, J shed 9 bases, and the junction held 5 bases outside the gene matches. The CDR3 spans 14 residues. The CDR3 DNA reads TGTGCCAGCTCCCAAGGACTAGCGGGAGGCACGCAGTATTTT. It is translated as CASSQGLAGGTQYF. Based on the CDR3 plus reference TRBV18 and TRBJ2-3, the full variable domain is NAGVMQNPRHLVRRRGQEARLRCSPMKGHSHVYWYRQLPEEGLKFMVYLQKENIIDESGMPKERFSAEFPKEGPSILRIQQVVRGDSAAYFCASSQGLAGGTQYFGPGTRLTVL.

This clone was observed once. V gene TRBV6-2 or TRBV6-3 combines with J gene TRBJ2-7, with 13 bases fitting TRBD2. This CDR3 region has 17 residues. Per the germline V gene, CDR1 is MNHEY and CDR2 is SVGEGT. V was clipped by 0 bases and J by 5 bases; unmatched bases: 7. In DNA, the CDR3 is TGTGCCAGCAGTTACTCAACTAGCGGGAGGGCCACAGACGAGCAGTACTTC. Protein product: CASSYSTSGRATDEQYF.

The chain employs TRBV28 and TRBJ2-1; D not resolved. Germline lookup yields CDR1 MDHEN and CDR2 SYDVKM. The CDR3 is 14 amino acids. Trimming pared 2 bases from V and 0 bases from J, leaving 5 bases between. CDR3: CASSLLGSYNEQFF. The CDR3 nucleotides read TGTGCCAGCAGTTTACTAGGCTCCTACAATGAGCAGTTCTTC.

This clone has more than one count but fewer than ten. This chain connects TRBV18 to TRBJ1-3; weak D call: TRBD1 (6 bases). The V gene's germline CDR1 is KGHSH and CDR2 LQKENI. This CDR3 has 16 residues. V shed 4 bases and J shed 0 bases, with 13 bases lying between them. This CDR3 reads CASSQNQGNSGNTIYF. CDR3 bases: TGTGCCAGCTCACAAAATCAGGGGAACTCTGGAAACACCATATATTTT.

Details on this clone: At the DNA level, this CDR3 is encoded by other sequences in the same sample as well. The chain carries TRBV7-9 and TRBJ1-2, with D uncertain. V lost 3 bases and J 8 bases, leaving 10 bases between the germline ends. Germline lookup yields CDR1 SEHNR and CDR2 FQNEAQ (reference sequence). This CDR3 comprises 12 residues. CDR3 sequence (DNA): TGTGCCAGCAGCTTGGAAAACCGGGGCTACACCTTC. It translates to CASSLENRGYTF. Using reference TRBV7-9 and TRBJ1-2 for the parts outside the CDR3, the full variable domain is DTGVSQNPRHKITKRGQNVTFRCDPISEHNRLYWYRQTLGQGPEFLTYFQNEAQLEKSRLLSDRFSAERPKGSFSTLEIQRTEQGDSAMYLCASSLENRGYTFGSGTRLTVV.

The gene calls are TRBV5-6 and TRBJ2-5; 8 bases agree with TRBD1. Germline values: CDR1 SGHDT, CDR2 YYEEEE. The CDR3 is 15 residues long. The V gene end was trimmed by 3 bases and the J gene end by 1 base; junction bases not matched to a gene: 5. Here the CDR3 reads CASSWGTGSQETQYF. The CDR3 nucleotides read TGTGCCAGCAGCTGGGGGACAGGATCCCAAGAGACCCAGTACTTC.

The gene calls are TRBV7-2 and TRBJ1-2; 10 bases line up with TRBD1. Germline CDR1 and CDR2: SGHTA and FQGNSA. The CDR3 spans 15 residues. J lost 0 bases, V lost 5 bases, and 3 bases had no gene match. In nucleotides, the CDR3 is TGTGCCAGCAGCCCCGACAGGGGGCCTAACTATGGCTACACCTTC. Protein product: CASSPDRGPNYGYTF.

The chain joins TRBV5-8 to TRBJ2-5; no definite D call. This CDR3 spans 11 amino acids. Germline assignment: CDR1 SGHTS and CDR2 YDEGEE. V was trimmed by 7 bases and J by 6 bases, leaving 10 bases between them. Here the CDR3 reads CASAPRQTQYF. The CDR3 region has the DNA TGTGCCAGCGCTCCCCGGCAGACCCAGTACTTC.

The J gene is TRBJ2-3, the V gene TRBV6-5; 10 bases match TRBD1. Unmatched junction bases numbered 5, after V lost 6 bases and J lost 2 bases. Germline CDR1 reads MNHEY; CDR2 reads SVGAGI. This CDR3 has 15 amino acids. The DNA for the CDR3 is TGTGCCAGCAGGAGACAGGGGGCGAACACAGATACGCAGTATTTT. It specifies CASRRQGANTDTQYF.

The chain has TRBV6-5 and TRBJ2-7; 10 positions agree with TRBD1. The CDR3 has 15 residues. The germline V gene has CDR1 MNHEY and CDR2 SVGAGI. After removal of 6 bases from V and 4 bases from J, the junction contained 9 bases not matched to a gene. The CDR3 DNA reads TGTGCCAGCAGAAGCGGGACAGGGGAGGCGTACGAGCAGTACTTC. It translates to CASRSGTGEAYEQYF.

The chain carries TRBV6-2 or TRBV6-3 and TRBJ2-7, with D uncertain. CDR3 length: 15 amino acids. Trimming stripped 1 base from V and 3 bases from J, with 13 bases between. Germline lookup yields CDR1 MNHEY and CDR2 SVGEGT. CDR3 DNA sequence: TGTGCCAGCAGTTACTTTGGCGTCCGAGACTACGAGCAGTACTTC. Amino acids: CASSYFGVRDYEQYF.

The J gene is TRBJ2-7, the V gene TRBV11-1, with 11 positions matching TRBD1. CDR3 length: 14 residues. The germline CDR1 and CDR2 sequences are SGHAT and FQDESV (reference sequence). V lost 5 bases to trimming and J lost 3 bases; unmatched junction nucleotides: 3. CDR3 sequence reads: CASSRDRGIYEQYF. The CDR3 DNA sequence: TGTGCCAGCAGCCGGGACAGGGGGATCTACGAGCAGTACTTC.

This clone was picked up a small number of times. The gene calls are TRBV10-3 and TRBJ2-7; 8 bases fit TRBD2. The length of the CDR3 is 13 residues. Per the germline V gene, CDR1 is ENHRY and CDR2 is SYGVKD. With 11 bases clipped from V and 7 bases from J, the junction kept 13 bases outside the gene matches. The CDR3 loop is CAASGTSGGEQYF. CDR3 coding DNA: TGTGCCGCTTCAGGGACTAGTGGTGGAGAGCAGTACTTC.

The gene calls are TRBV4-3 and TRBJ2-3; 8 positions match TRBD2. The CDR3 totals 16 residues. Germline V gene lookup returns CDR1 LGHNA and CDR2 YSLEER. V was pared by 0 bases and J by 4 bases, with 6 bases of the junction left unmatched. The CDR3, as DNA: TGCGCCAGCAGCCAAGAGACTAGCGAGGTCGCAGATACGCAGTATTTT. This encodes CASSQETSEVADTQYF.

This chain uses TRBV6-6 with TRBJ2-5; perhaps TRBD2 as D (6 bases). V was shortened by 2 bases and J by 5 bases, with 12 bases between the two germline ends. The germline V gene has CDR1 MNHNY and CDR2 SVGAGI (reference sequence). The CDR3 is 14 residues long. The CDR3 DNA reads as TGTGCCAGCAGTTACGTCGACAGCGGGGAGACCCAGTACTTC. It translates to CASSYVDSGETQYF.

The CDR3: CASTPGGLAGAGTDTQYF. The CDR3 DNA sequence: TGCGCCAGCACCCCGGGGGGACTAGCGGGAGCGGGAACAGATACGCAGTATTTT. The V and J genes are TRBV5-1 and TRBJ2-3; 14 nucleotides agree with TRBD2. The CDR3 contains 18 residues. Germline V gene data show CDR1 as SGHRS and CDR2 as YFSETQ. V was pared by 6 bases and J by 3 bases, with 12 bases of the junction left unmatched.

The chain links TRBV19 to TRBJ2-6; TRBD1 aligns across 9 bases. The germline CDR1 and CDR2 sequences are LNHDA and SQIVND (reference sequence). The ends lost 1 base at V and 0 bases at J; junction bases unmatched: 7. The CDR3 runs 19 residues. CDR3 sequence: CASSIGGQGTYSGANVLTF. CDR3 nucleotide sequence: TGTGCCAGTAGTATAGGGGGACAGGGAACCTACTCTGGGGCCAACGTCCTGACTTTC.

In its sample, this clone was seen a few times. This chain joins TRBV18 and TRBJ2-1; 10 bases are shared with TRBD1. The CDR3 is made up of 16 amino acids. CDR1 and CDR2 from the germline V gene are KGHSH and LQKENI. Losses at the gene ends were 0 bases for V and 7 bases for J; bases not matched to a gene: 6. DNA of the CDR3: TGTGCCAGCTCACCACCTACCGGGACAGGGGAAAATGAGCAGTTCTTC. This encodes CASSPPTGTGENEQFF.

V and J are TRBV7-2 and TRBJ1-3, with 7 positions matching TRBD1. Germline assignment: CDR1 SGHTA and CDR2 FQGNSA. The CDR3 has 16 residues. The ends lost 3 bases at V and 0 bases at J; junction bases unmatched: 5. CDR3 region: CASSLGQLLSGNTIYF. For the CDR3, the DNA is TGTGCCAGCAGCTTGGGACAGCTTCTCTCTGGAAACACCATATATTTT.

The rearrangement joins TRBV4-3 to TRBJ2-3, with 12 bases aligning to TRBD2. Per the germline V gene, CDR1 is LGHNA and CDR2 is YSLEER. V trimming: 3 bases; J trimming: 4 bases; junction bases outside the gene matches: 5. CDR3 size: 16 residues. The CDR3 DNA is TGCGCCAGCAGCCAGATGGCTAGCGGGGGGGCAGATACGCAGTATTTT. Amino acids: CASSQMASGGADTQYF.

This chain connects TRBV5-1 to TRBJ2-3, with D possibly TRBD1 on 5 matching bases. V dropped 0 bases and J dropped 0 bases, with 8 bases sitting between them. Germline CDR1 is SGHRS and CDR2 is YFSETQ. This CDR3 spans 15 amino acids. The CDR3 sequence is CASSLEGRSTDTQYF. CDR3 DNA sequence: TGCGCCAGCAGCTTGGAGGGGCGGAGCACAGATACGCAGTATTTT.

A word on this clone: Relative to the germline gene, one junction end is altered; a read error may explain this. The CDR3 is CSAGLGGVGYEQYF. CDR3 nucleotides: TGCTCTGCGGGCCTAGGCGGGGTAGGGTACGAGCAGTACTTC. J is TRBJ2-7 and V is TRBV10-3, with D possibly matching TRBD2 (6 bases). CDR1 and CDR2 (germline): ENHRY, SYGVKD. The CDR3 sequence is 14 residues long.

The chain couples TRBV10-3 to TRBJ2-7; D gene ambiguous. Trimming took 4 bases from V and 3 from J, leaving 7 bases between them. Germline V gives CDR1 ENHRY, CDR2 SYGVKD. CDR3 length: 12 amino acids. As DNA, the CDR3 is TGTGCCATCAGTGCCAGAGACTACGAGCAGTACTTC. This codes for CAISARDYEQYF.

The V gene is TRBV4-3, the J gene TRBJ1-1; 7 bases map to TRBD1. Germline CDR1 is LGHNA and CDR2 is YSLEER. CDR3 length: 16 residues. V trimming: 4 bases; J trimming: 0 bases; junction bases outside the gene matches: 8. The CDR3 sequence: CASSPGGRGMNTEAFF. The CDR3 region has the DNA TGCGCCAGCAGCCCCGGCGGCAGGGGGATGAACACTGAAGCTTTCTTT.